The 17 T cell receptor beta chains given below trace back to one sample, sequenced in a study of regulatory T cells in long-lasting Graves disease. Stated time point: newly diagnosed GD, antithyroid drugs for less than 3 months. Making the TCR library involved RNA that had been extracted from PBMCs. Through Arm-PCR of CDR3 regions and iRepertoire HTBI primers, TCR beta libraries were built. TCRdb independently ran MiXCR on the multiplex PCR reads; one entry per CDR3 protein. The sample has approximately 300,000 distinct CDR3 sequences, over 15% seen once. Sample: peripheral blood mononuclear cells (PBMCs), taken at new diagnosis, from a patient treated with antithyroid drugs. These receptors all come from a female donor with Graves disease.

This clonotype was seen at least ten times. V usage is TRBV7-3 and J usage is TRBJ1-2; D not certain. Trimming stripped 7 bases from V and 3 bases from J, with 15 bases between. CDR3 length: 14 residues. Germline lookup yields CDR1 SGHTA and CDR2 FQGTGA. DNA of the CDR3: TGTGCCAGCATCCCCGAGGCGGGAGACTATGGCTACACCTTC. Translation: CASIPEAGDYGYTF.

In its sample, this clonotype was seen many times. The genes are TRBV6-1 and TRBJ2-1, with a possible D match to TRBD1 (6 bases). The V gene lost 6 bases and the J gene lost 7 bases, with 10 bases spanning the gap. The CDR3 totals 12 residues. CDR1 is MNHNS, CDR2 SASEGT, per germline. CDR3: CASSHDRNEQFF. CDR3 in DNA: TGTGCCAGCAGCCACGACAGGAATGAGCAGTTCTTC.

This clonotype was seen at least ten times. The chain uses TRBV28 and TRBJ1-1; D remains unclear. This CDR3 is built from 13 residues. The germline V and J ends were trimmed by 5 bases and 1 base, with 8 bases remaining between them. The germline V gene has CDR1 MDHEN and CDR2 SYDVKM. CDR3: CASSNRENTEAFF. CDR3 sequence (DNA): TGTGCCAGCAGTAACCGGGAGAACACTGAAGCTTTCTTT.

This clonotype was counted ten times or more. The CDR3 region has the DNA TGCGCCAGCAGCTTGGTTACAGGGACGGAAGGGAATGAGCAGTTCTTC. Protein: CASSLVTGTEGNEQFF. This rearrangement joins TRBV5-1 to TRBJ2-1; D possibly corresponds to TRBD1 (6 bases). CDR3 size: 16 residues. Per the germline V gene, CDR1 is SGHRS and CDR2 is YFSETQ. The V end lost 0 bases, the J end lost 7 bases, and 17 bases lay between the germline ends.

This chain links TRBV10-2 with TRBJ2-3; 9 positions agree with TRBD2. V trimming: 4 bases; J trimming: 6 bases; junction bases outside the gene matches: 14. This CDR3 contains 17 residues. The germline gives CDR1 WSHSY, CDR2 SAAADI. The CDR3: CASSGGGVAGDLDTQYF. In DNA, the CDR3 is TGCGCCAGCAGTGGCGGGGGAGTAGCGGGAGATTTGGATACGCAGTATTTT.

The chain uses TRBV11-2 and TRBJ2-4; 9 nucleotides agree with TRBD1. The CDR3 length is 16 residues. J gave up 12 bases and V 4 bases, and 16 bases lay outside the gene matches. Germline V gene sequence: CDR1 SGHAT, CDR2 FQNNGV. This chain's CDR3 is CASSSPQGATVGAQYF. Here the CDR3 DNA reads TGTGCCAGCAGCTCCCCACAGGGGGCGACGGTTGGGGCTCAGTACTTC.

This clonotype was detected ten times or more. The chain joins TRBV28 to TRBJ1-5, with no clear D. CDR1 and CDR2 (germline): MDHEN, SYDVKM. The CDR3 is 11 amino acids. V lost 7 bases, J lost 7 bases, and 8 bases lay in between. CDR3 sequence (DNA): TGTGCCAGCAAGGGTGGACAGCCCCAGCATTTT. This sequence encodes CASKGGQPQHF.

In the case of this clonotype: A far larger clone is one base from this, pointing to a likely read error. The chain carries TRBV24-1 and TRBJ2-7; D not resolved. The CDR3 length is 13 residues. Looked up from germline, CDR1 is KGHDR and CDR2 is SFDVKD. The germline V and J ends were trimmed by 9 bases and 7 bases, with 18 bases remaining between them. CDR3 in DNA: TGTGCCACCGCAAGGCTAGGGCGAGGTGAGCAGTACTTC. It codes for CATARLGRGEQYF.

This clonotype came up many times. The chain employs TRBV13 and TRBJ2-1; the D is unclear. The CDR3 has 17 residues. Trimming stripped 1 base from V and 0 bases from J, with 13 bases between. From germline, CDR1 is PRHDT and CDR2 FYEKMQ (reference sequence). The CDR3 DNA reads TGTGCCAGCAGCTTAGAGGGCGGCTTGAGCTCCTACAATGAGCAGTTCTTC. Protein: CASSLEGGLSSYNEQFF.

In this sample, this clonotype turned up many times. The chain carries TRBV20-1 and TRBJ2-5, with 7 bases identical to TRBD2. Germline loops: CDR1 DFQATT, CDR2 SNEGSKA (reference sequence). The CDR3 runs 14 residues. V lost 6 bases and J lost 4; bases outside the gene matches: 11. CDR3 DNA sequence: TGCAGTGCCTCCGTTGGTAGCGGGTTAGAGACCCAGTACTTC. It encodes CSASVGSGLETQYF.

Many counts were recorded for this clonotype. The CDR3 DNA reads TGTGCCAGCAGCTGGGGGGGGACGGTAGCAGGTCAGCCCCAGCATTTT. Its translation: CASSWGGTVAGQPQHF. The rearrangement joins TRBV5-6 to TRBJ1-5; TRBD1 might be the D (5 bases). This CDR3 comprises 16 residues. Trimming took off 3 bases at V and 6 bases at J, with 19 bases between the two ends. The germline CDR1 and CDR2 sequences are SGHDT and YYEEEE.

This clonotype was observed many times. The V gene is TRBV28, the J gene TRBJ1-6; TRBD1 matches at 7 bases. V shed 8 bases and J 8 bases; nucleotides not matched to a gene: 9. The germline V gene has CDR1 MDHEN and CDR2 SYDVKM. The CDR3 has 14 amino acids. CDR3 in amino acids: CASFVRGGDSPLHF. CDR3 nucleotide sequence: TGTGCCAGCTTCGTCAGGGGGGGTGATTCACCCCTCCACTTT.

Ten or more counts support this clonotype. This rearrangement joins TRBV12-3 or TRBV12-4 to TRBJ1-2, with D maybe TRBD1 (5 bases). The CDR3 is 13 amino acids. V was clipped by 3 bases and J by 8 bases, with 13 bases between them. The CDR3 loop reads CASSFGAWGGYTF. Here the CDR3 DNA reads TGTGCCAGCAGTTTTGGCGCGTGGGGGGGCTACACCTTC.

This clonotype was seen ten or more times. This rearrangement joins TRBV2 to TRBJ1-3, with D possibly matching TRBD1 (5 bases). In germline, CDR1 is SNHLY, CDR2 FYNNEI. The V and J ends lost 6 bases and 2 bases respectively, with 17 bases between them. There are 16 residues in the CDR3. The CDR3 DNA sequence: TGTGCCAGCAGCGTCGCGGGAAAGGGGACTGGAAACACCATATATTTT. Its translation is CASSVAGKGTGNTIYF.

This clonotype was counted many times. DNA for the CDR3: TGTGCCAGTAGTTCTCAATTTGCGCCCACAGCGACGGGTAGGGAGACCCAGTACTTC. Amino acid sequence: CASSSQFAPTATGRETQYF. The chain joins TRBV19 to TRBJ2-5; D ambiguous. The CDR3 spans 19 residues. V lost 5 bases and J 5 bases, leaving 30 bases between the germline ends. CDR1 LNHDA and CDR2 SQIVND come from the germline V gene (reference sequence).

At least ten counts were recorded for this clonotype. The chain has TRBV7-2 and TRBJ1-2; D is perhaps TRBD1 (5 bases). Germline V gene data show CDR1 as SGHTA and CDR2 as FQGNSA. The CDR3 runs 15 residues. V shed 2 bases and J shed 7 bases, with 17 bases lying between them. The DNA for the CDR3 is TGTGCCAGCAGCTTAAGTGGTCGGACAAAGGTTGGCTACACCTTC. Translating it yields CASSLSGRTKVGYTF.

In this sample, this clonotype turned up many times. The CDR3 nucleotides are TGTGCCAGCAGGGAGACAGGGGGAACCAATCAGCCCCAGCATTTT. It specifies CASRETGGTNQPQHF. The chain combines TRBV2 with TRBJ1-5; TRBD1 matches 9 bases. Unmatched junction bases numbered 6, after V lost 6 bases and J lost 3 bases. Germline CDR1 and CDR2: SNHLY and FYNNEI. This CDR3 has 15 residues.